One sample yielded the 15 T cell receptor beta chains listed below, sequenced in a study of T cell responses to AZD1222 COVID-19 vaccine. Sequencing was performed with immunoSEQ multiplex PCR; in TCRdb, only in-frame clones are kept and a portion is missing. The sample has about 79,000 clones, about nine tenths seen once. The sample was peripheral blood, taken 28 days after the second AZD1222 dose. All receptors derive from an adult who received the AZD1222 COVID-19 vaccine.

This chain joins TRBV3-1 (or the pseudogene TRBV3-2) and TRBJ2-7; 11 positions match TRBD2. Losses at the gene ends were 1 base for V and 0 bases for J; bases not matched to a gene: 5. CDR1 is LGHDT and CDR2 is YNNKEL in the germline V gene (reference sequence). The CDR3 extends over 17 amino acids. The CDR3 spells CASSQGGGTSGSYEQYF. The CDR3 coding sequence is TGTGCCAGCAGCCAAGGGGGAGGGACTAGCGGCTCCTACGAGCAGTACTTC.

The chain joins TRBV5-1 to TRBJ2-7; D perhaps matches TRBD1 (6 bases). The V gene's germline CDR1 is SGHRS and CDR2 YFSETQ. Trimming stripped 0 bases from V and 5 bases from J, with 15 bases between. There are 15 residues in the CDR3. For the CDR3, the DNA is TGCGCCAGCAGCTTGGCCAGCAGGGGCGGGCACGAGCAGTACTTC. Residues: CASSLASRGGHEQYF.

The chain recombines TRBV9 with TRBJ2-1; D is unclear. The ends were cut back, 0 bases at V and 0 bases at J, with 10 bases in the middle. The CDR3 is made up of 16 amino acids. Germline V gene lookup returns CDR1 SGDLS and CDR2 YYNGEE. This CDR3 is CASSVEHGSSYNEQFF. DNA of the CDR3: TGTGCCAGCAGCGTAGAGCACGGCAGCTCCTACAATGAGCAGTTCTTC.

The CDR3 DNA sequence: TGTGCCAGTAGTAAGGCAGCGGGAGGGCCGAGGGAGCAGTACTTC. It is translated as CASSKAAGGPREQYF. The chain uses TRBV19 and TRBJ2-7; 10 bases align to TRBD2. Germline CDR1 is LNHDA and CDR2 is SQIVND (reference sequence). The CDR3 runs to 15 residues. After removal of 4 bases from V and 7 bases from J, the junction contained 10 bases not matched to a gene.

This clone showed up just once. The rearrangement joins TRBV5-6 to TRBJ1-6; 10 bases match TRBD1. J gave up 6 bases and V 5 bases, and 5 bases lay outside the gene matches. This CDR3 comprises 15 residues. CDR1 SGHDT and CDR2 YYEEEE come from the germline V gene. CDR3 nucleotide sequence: TGTGCCAGCAGATTCGGACAGGGGGGTAATTCACCCCTCCACTTT. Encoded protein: CASRFGQGGNSPLHF.

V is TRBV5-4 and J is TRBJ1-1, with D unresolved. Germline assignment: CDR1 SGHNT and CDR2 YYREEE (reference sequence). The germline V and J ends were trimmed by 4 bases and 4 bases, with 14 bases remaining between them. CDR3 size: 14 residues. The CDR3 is CASSPNPGSTEAFF. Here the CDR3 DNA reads TGTGCCAGCAGCCCAAACCCCGGGAGCACTGAAGCTTTCTTT.

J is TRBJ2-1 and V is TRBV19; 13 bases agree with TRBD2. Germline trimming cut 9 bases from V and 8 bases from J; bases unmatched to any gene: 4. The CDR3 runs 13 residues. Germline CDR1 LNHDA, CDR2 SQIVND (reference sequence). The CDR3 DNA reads TGTGCCAGCCGGACTAGCGGGAGTTATGAGCAGTTCTTC. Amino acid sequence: CASRTSGSYEQFF. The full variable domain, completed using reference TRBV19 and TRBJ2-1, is DGGITQSPKYLFRKEGQNVTLSCEQNLNHDAMYWYRQDPGQGLRLIYYSQIVNDFQKGDIAEGYSVSREKKESFPLTVTSAQKNPTAFYLCASRTSGSYEQFFGPGTRLTVL.

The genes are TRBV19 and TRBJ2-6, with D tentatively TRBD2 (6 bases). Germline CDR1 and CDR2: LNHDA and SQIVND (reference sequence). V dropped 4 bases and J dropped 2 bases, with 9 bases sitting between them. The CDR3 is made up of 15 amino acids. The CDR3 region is CASSKGGAGANVLTF. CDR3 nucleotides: TGTGCCAGTAGTAAAGGAGGGGCTGGGGCCAACGTCCTGACTTTC. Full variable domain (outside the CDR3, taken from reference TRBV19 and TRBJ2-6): DGGITQSPKYLFRKEGQNVTLSCEQNLNHDAMYWYRQDPGQGLRLIYYSQIVNDFQKGDIAEGYSVSREKKESFPLTVTSAQKNPTAFYLCASSKGGAGANVLTFGAGSRLTVL.

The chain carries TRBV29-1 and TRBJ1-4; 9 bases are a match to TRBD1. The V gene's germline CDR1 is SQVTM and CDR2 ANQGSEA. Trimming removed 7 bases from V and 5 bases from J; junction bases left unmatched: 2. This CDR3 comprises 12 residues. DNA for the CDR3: TGCAGCGCCACAGGGGGCAATGAAAAACTGTTTTTT. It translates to CSATGGNEKLFF. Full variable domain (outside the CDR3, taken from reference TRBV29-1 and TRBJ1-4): SAVISQKPSRDICQRGTSLTIQCQVDSQVTMMFWYRQQPGQSLTLIATANQGSEATYESGFVIDKFPISRPNLTFSTLTVSNMSPEDSSIYLCSATGGNEKLFFGSGTQLSVL.

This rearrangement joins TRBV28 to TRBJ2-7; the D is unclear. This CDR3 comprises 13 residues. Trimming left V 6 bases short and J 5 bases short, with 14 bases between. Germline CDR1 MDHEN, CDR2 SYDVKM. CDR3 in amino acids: CASRGTLSHEQYF. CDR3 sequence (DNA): TGTGCCAGCAGGGGTACCCTAAGTCACGAGCAGTACTTC.

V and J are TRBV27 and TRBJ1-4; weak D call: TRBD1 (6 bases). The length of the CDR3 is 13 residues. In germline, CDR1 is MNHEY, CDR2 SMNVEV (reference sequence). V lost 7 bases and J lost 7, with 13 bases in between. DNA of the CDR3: TGTGCCAGCACCCGACAGGCGGGTGAAAAACTGTTTTTT. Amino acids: CASTRQAGEKLFF.

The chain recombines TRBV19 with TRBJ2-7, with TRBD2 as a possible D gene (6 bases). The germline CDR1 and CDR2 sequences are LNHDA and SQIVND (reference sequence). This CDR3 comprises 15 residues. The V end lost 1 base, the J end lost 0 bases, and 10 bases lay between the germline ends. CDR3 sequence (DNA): TGTGCCAGTAGTATAGGGGCTAGCGCCTCCTACGAGCAGTACTTC. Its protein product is CASSIGASASYEQYF.

CDR3 region: CASSLSRETLGTNEKLFF. For the CDR3, the DNA is TGCGCCAGCAGCTTGAGCAGGGAAACCTTGGGAACTAATGAAAAACTGTTTTTT. The chain is built from TRBV5-1 and TRBJ1-4, with D possibly matching TRBD1 (5 bases). Germline values: CDR1 SGHRS, CDR2 YFSETQ. The CDR3 consists of 18 residues. V lost 1 base and J 1 base, leaving 17 bases between the germline ends. Together with reference TRBV5-1 and TRBJ1-4, the CDR3 gives the full variable domain: KAGVTQTPRYLIKTRGQQVTLSCSPISGHRSVSWYQQTPGQGLQFLFEYFSETQRNKGNFPGRFSGRQFSNSRSEMNVSTLELGDSALYLCASSLSRETLGTNEKLFFGSGTQLSVL.

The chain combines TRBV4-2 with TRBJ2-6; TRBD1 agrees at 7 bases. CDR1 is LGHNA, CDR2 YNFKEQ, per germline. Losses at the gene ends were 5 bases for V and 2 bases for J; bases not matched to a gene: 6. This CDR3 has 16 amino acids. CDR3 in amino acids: CASSRGQGPGANVLTF. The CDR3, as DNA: TGTGCCAGCAGCAGGGGGCAGGGCCCTGGGGCCAACGTCCTGACTTTC.

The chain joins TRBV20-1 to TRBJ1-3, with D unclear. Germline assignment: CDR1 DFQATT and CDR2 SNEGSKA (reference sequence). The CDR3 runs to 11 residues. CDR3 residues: CLGLSGNTIYF. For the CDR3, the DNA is TGCCTGGGCCTCTCTGGAAACACCATATATTTT.